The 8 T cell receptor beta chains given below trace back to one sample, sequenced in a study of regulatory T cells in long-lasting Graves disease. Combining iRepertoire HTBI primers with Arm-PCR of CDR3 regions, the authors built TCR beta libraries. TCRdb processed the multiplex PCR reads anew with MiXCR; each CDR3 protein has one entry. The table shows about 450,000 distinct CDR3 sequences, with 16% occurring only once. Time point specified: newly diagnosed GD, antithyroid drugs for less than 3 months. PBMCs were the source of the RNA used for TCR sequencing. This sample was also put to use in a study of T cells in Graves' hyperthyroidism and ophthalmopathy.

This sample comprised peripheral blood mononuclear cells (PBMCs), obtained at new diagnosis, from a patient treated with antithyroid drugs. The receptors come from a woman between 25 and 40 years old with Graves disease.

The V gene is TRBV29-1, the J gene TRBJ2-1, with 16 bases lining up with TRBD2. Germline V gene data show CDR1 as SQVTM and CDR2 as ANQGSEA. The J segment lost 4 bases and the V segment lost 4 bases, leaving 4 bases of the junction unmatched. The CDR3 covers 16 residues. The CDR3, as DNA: TGCAGCGTTGGGGGGACTAGCGGGAGGGCTTACAATGAGCAGTTCTTC. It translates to CSVGGTSGRAYNEQFF.

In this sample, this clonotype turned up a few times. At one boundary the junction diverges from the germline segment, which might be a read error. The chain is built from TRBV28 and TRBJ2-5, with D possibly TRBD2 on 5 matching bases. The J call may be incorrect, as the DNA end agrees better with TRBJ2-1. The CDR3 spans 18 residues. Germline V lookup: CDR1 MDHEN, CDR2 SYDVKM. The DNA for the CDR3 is TGTGCCAGCAGGTTATATCACCTAGCCGTGTCCAACGGCGATGAGCAGTTCTTC. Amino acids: CASRLYHLAVSNGDEQFF.

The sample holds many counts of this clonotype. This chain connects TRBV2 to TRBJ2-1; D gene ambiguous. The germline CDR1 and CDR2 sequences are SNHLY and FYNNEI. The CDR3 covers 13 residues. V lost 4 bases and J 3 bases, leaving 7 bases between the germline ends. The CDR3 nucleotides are TGTGCCAGCAGTGCCCCCCACTACAATGAGCAGTTCTTC. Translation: CASSAPHYNEQFF.

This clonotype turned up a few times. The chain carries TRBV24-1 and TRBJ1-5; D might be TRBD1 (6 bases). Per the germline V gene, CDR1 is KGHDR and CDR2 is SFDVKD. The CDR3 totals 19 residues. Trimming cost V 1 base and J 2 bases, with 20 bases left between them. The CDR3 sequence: CATSDFSLTGKSGNQPQHF. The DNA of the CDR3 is TGTGCCACCAGTGATTTTTCCCTAACAGGGAAGAGTGGCAATCAGCCCCAGCATTTT.

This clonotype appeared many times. The CDR3 spells CATPSGREGREQFF. The CDR3 nucleotides read TGTGCCACCCCAAGCGGGAGAGAAGGAAGAGAGCAGTTCTTC. The genes are TRBV2 and TRBJ2-1, with 8 bases that match TRBD2. CDR3 length equals 14 residues. Losses at the gene ends were 10 bases for V and 10 bases for J; bases not matched to a gene: 15. Looked up from germline, CDR1 is SNHLY and CDR2 is FYNNEI.

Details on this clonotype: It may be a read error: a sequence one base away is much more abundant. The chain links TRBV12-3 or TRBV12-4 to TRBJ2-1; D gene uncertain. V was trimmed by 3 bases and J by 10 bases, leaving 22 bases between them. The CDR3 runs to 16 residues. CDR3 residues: CASSLRDPVKSAEQFF. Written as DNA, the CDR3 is TGTGCCAGCAGTTTGCGTGACCCAGTTAAGTCCGCCGAGCAGTTCTTC.

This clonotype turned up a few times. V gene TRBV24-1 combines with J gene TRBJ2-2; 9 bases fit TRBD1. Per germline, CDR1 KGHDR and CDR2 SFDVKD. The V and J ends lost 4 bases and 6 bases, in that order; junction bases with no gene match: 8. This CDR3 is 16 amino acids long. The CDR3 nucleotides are TGTGCCACCAGTGACACGGGACAGGGTGACGCCGGGGAGCTGTTTTTT. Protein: CATSDTGQGDAGELFF.

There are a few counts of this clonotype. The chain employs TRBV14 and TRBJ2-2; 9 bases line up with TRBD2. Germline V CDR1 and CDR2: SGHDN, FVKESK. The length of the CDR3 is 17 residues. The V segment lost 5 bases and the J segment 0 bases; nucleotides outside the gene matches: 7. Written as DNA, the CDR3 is TGTGCCAGCAGCAAACGACTAGCGGACGCGAACACCGGGGAGCTGTTTTTT. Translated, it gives CASSKRLADANTGELFF.